The present T cell receptor (beta chain) was sequenced within a study of blood T cell repertoires in COVID-19. CDR1 is SGHTA, CDR2 FQGNSA, per germline. CDR3 length: 15 amino acids. Trimming took off 1 base at V and 5 bases at J, with 11 bases between the two ends. In the authors' workflow: Quantification of nucleated cells was approximated via reference gene primer amplification. The table came from immunoSEQ multiplex PCR; TCRdb's copy has only in-frame clones and leaves some out. The DNA was the basis for D and trimming; V, J and clone size are from that table. The data contain over 120,000 clones, about 85% of them singletons. This clone was detected only once.

The sequencing input was peripheral blood. This sequence joins TRBV7-2 and TRBJ1-4, with unresolved D. This TCR derives from a human donor with acute or convalescent COVID-19. The donor label of this sample is uncertain. Here the CDR3 DNA reads TGTGCCAGCAGCTTAGTTACAGTACCAAATGAAAAACTGTTTTTT. Amino acid sequence: CASSLVTVPNEKLFF.